This note documents a single T cell receptor beta chain sequence. No antigen is known for it. The repertoire was sequenced with immunoSEQ multiplex PCR; TCRdb's copy has only in-frame clones and lacks some. The repertoire consists of more than 10,000 clones, with roughly 90% occurring once and the leading ten covering more than 0.8%. The data belong to a study of PD-1 blockade in classical Hodgkin lymphoma. Broader study findings: Lower baseline TCR diversity marked trial partial responders and progressors. Differences between repertoires have undefined causes, possibly disease activity or prior therapy. CD8+ TCR diversity did not rise significantly by C4D1, unlike CD4+.

The time point: cycle 4 day 1 (C4D1), after about 6 weeks of nivolumab. Every patient had relapsed following autologous stem cell transplantation, and cohorts differed in brentuximab vedotin exposure. From thawed PBMCs, CD4+ T cells were purified using magnetic negative selection. From germline, CDR1 is SGHRS and CDR2 YFSETQ. Trimming shortened V by 0 bases and J by 2 bases, and 4 bases separated the two germline ends. The CDR3 has 13 amino acids. The J gene is TRBJ2-3, the V gene TRBV5-1, with unresolved D. The specimen comprised CD4+ T cells from blood, sampled before the fourth cycle of nivolumab. This clonotype was sampled from a human donor with classical Hodgkin lymphoma. The CDR3 loop is CASSLGYTDTQYF. Here the CDR3 DNA reads TGCGCCAGCAGCTTGGGGTACACAGATACGCAGTATTTT.